Each of the 3 T cell receptor beta chains below was sequenced from the same sample in a study of T cell responses to AZD1222 COVID-19 vaccine. Libraries were prepared by immunoSEQ multiplex PCR; TCRdb keeps only in-frame clonotypes and omits some of them. In the table there are some 170,000 clones, 85% to 90% of which are singletons. The sequencing here drew on peripheral blood, taken on day 0 of AZD1222 vaccination. Source of these receptors: an adult in good health.

The rearrangement uses TRBV7-6 and TRBJ2-1; no clear D gene. This CDR3 is 11 amino acids long. Per the germline V gene, CDR1 is SGHVS and CDR2 is FNYEAQ. The V end lost 1 base, the J end lost 12 bases, and 7 bases lay between the germline ends. For the CDR3, the DNA is TGTGCCAGCAGCTTAGGAGAATTGCAGTTCTTC. Its protein product is CASSLGELQFF.

J is TRBJ2-1 and V is TRBV28; D is unclear. The V end lost 1 base, the J end lost 3 bases, and 4 bases lay between the germline ends. This CDR3 is 13 amino acids long. Germline CDR1 is MDHEN and CDR2 is SYDVKM. The CDR3 spells CASSLSVYNEQFF. The CDR3 region has the DNA TGTGCCAGCAGTTTATCAGTCTACAATGAGCAGTTCTTC. Filled out from reference TRBV28 and TRBJ2-1, the complete variable domain reads DVKVTQSSRYLVKRTGEKVFLECVQDMDHENMFWYRQDPGLGLRLIYFSYDVKMKEKGDIPEGYSVSREKKERFSLILESASTNQTSMYLCASSLSVYNEQFFGPGTRLTVL.

The chain couples TRBV28 to TRBJ1-5, with a weak D call TRBD1 (5 bases). Trimming cost V 6 bases and J 10 bases, with 19 bases left between them. CDR3 length: 14 amino acids. CDR1 is MDHEN, CDR2 SYDVKM, per germline. The CDR3: CASRTTGPRFPQHF. CDR3 sequence (DNA): TGTGCCAGCAGGACTACAGGTCCCCGCTTCCCCCAGCATTTT.